The T cell receptor (beta chain) under discussion was sequenced for a study of graft-versus-host responses after intestinal transplantation. At the level of the study: All recipients were given anti-thymocyte globulin induction, and tacrolimus and steroids were then administered for around three years.

There are 15 residues in the CDR3. The germline gives CDR1 MGHRA, CDR2 YSYEKL. The data were produced by immunoSEQ multiplex PCR, yet TCRdb's version contains in-frame clones alone and is incomplete. The sample yields under 20,000 clones, around 74% seen once. Once graft tissue had been processed, intraepithelial and lamina propria lymphocytes were released. Comments on this clone: One junction end does not reproduce the germline sequence, and a read error may be involved.

This chain uses TRBV4-1 with TRBJ2-7; no reliable D call. This sample comprised ileum tissue, obtained 14 days after transplant. This TCR was recovered from a human patient who received an intestinal transplant, so some T cells may come from the graft donor. The CDR3 nucleotides read TGCGCCAGCAGCCAAGGAGCCCAACACTCCCACGAGCAGTACTTC. This translates into CASSQGAQHSHEQYF.